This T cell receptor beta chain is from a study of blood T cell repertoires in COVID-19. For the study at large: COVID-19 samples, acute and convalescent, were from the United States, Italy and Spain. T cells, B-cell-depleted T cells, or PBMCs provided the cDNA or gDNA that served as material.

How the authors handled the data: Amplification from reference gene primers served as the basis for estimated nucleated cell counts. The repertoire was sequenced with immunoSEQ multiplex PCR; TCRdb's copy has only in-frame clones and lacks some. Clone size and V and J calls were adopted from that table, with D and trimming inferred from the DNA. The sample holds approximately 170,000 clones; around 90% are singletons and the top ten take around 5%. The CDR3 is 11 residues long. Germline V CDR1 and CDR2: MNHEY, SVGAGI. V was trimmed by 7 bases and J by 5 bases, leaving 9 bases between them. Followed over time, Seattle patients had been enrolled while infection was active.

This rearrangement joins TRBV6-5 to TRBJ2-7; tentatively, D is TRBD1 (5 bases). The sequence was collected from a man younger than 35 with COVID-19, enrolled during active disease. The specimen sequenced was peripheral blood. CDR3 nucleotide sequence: TGTGCCAGCACCCAGGGCGACGAGCAGTACTTC. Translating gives CASTQGDEQYF.